This T cell receptor beta chain comes out of a study of OX40 agonist ivuxolimab in advanced cancers. Study in general: Patients were treated with intravenous ivuxolimab, dosed at 0.01 to 10 mg/kg and infused every 2 weeks. A mean age of about 59 years, range roughly 20 to 85, was recorded, and roughly 80% were male. A history of anti-PD-1, anti-PD-L1 or anti-CTLA-4 therapy was acceptable, and over 30% had some.

Assay used: immunoSEQ multiplex PCR; TCRdb lists only in-frame clones, some missing. The table records about 80,000 clones, 94% of them present only once. V dropped 7 bases and J dropped 4 bases, with 8 bases sitting between them. There are 11 residues in the CDR3. CDR1 and CDR2 (germline): MNHEY, SVGAGI. Sequenced material: CD4+ or CD8+ T cells sorted from blood, taken in a trial of the OX40 agonist ivuxolimab. The TCR sequence derives from an adult with an advanced solid tumor such as melanoma, head and neck, liver or kidney cancer. The chain has TRBV6-5 and TRBJ2-7; no clear D gene. CDR3 bases: TGTGCCAGCACCTTAGGGTACGAGCAGTACTTC. This encodes CASTLGYEQYF.